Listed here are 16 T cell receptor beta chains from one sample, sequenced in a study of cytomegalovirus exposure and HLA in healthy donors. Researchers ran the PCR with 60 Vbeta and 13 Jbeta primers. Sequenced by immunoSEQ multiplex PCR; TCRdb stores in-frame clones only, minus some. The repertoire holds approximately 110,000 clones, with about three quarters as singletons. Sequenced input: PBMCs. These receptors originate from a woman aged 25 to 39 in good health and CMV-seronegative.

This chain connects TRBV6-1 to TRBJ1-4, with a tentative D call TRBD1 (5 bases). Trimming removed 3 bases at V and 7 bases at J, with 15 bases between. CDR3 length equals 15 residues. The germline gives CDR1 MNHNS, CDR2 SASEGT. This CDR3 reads CASSDWAGRTEKLFF. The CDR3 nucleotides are TGTGCCAGCAGTGATTGGGCAGGGCGGACTGAAAAACTGTTTTTT.

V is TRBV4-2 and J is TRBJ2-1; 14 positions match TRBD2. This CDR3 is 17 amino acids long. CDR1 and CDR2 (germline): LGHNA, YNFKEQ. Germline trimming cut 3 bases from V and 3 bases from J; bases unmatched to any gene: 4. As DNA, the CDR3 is TGTGCCAGCAGCCAGGGACTAGCGGGAGTGCTCTACAATGAGCAGTTCTTC. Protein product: CASSQGLAGVLYNEQFF.

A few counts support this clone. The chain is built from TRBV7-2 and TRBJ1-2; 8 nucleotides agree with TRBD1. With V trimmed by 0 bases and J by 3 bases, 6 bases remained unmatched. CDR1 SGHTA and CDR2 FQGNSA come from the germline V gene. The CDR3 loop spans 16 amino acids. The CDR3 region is CASSLAVTGVDYGYTF. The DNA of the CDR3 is TGTGCCAGCAGCTTAGCAGTGACAGGGGTGGACTATGGCTACACCTTC. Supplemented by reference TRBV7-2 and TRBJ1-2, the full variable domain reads GAGVSQSPSNKVTEKGKDVELRCDPISGHTALYWYRQSLGQGLEFLIYFQGNSAPDKSGLPSDRFSAERTGGSVSTLTIQRTQQEDSAVYLCASSLAVTGVDYGYTFGSGTRLTVV.

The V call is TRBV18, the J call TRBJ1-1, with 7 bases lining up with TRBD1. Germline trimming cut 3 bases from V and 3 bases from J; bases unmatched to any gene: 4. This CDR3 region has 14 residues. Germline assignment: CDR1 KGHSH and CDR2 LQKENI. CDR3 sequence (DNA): TGTGCCAGCTCACCGCGGGACAGCCACACTGAAGCTTTCTTT. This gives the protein CASSPRDSHTEAFF.

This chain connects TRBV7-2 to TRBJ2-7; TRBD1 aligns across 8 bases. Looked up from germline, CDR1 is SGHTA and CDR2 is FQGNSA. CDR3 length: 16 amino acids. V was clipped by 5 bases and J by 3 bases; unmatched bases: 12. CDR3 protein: CASSHHLTGENYEQYF. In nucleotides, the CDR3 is TGTGCCAGCAGCCACCACCTGACAGGGGAAAACTACGAGCAGTACTTC.

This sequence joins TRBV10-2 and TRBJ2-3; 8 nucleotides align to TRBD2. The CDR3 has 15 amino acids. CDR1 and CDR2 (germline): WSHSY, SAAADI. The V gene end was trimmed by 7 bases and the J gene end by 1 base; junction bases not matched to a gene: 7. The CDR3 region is CASIPGGSGTDTQYF. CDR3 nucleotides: TGCGCCAGCATCCCGGGGGGGAGTGGCACAGATACGCAGTATTTT.

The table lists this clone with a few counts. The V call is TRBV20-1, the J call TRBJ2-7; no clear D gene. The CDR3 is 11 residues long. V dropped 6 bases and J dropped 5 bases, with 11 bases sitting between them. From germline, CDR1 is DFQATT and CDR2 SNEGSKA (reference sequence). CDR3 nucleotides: TGCAGTGCACGAATAGTGGACGAGCAGTACTTC. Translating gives CSARIVDEQYF.

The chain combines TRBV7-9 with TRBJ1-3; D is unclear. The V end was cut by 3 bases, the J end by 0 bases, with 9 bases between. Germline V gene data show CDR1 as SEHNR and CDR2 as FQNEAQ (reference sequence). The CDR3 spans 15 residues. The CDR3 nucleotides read TGTGCCAGCAGCTTGCAGGCGTCCTCTGGAAACACCATATATTTT. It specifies CASSLQASSGNTIYF.

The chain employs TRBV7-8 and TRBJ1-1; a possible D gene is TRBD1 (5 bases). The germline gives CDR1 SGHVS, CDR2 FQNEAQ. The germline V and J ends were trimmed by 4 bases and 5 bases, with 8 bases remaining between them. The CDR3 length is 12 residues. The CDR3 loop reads CASSWGGTEAFF. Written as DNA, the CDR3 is TGTGCCAGCAGCTGGGGGGGGACTGAAGCTTTCTTT.

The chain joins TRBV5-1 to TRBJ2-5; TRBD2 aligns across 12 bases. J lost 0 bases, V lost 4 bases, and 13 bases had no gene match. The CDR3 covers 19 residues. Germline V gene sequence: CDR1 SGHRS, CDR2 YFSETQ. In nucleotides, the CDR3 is TGCGCCAGCAGCCCGCTAGCGGGGGGGTTCGCCGGGTACCAAGAGACCCAGTACTTC. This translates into CASSPLAGGFAGYQETQYF.

Here the CDR3 DNA reads TGTGCCTGGAGTAAACCCGGGTCAAACTCTGGAAACACCATATATTTT. Its translation is CAWSKPGSNSGNTIYF. This rearrangement joins TRBV30 to TRBJ1-3, with D unresolved. CDR3 length: 16 residues. Deletions cut 2 bases from V and 0 bases from J, with 14 bases between. Germline CDR1 GTSNPN, CDR2 SVGIG (reference sequence).

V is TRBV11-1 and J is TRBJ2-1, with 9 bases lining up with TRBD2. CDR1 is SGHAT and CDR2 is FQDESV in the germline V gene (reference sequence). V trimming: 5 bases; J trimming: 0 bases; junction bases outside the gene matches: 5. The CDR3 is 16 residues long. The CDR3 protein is CASSALAGSSYNEQFF. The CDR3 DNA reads TGTGCCAGCAGCGCGCTAGCGGGGAGCTCCTACAATGAGCAGTTCTTC.

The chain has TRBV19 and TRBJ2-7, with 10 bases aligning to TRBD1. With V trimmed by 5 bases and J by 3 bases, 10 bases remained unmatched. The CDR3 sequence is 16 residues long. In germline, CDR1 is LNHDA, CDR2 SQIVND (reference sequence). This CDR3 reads CASSQGAGTGDYEQYF. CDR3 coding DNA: TGTGCCAGTAGTCAGGGGGCGGGGACAGGGGACTACGAGCAGTACTTC.

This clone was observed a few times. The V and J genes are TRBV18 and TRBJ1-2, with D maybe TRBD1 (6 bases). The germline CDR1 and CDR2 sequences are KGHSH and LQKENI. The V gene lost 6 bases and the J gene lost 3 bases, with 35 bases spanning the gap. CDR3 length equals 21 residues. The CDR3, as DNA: TGTGCCAGCTCGTCGACACTGACACATTCAAGTTCGTCAGGGGAGTACTATGGCTACACCTTC. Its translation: CASSSTLTHSSSSGEYYGYTF. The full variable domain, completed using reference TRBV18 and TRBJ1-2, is NAGVMQNPRHLVRRRGQEARLRCSPMKGHSHVYWYRQLPEEGLKFMVYLQKENIIDESGMPKERFSAEFPKEGPSILRIQQVVRGDSAAYFCASSSTLTHSSSSGEYYGYTFGSGTRLTVV.

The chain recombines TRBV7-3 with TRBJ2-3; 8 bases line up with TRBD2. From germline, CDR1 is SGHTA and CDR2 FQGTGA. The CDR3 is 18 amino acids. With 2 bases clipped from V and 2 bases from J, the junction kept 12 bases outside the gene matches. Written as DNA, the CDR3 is TGTGCCAGCAGCTTAGAATGGGGTAGCGGGACCTCCACAGATACGCAGTATTTT. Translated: CASSLEWGSGTSTDTQYF.

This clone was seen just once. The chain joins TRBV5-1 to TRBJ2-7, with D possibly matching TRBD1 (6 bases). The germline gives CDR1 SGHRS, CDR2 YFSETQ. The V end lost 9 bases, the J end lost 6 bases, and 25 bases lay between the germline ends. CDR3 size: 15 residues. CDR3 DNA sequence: TGCGCCACCTCGAAGGGGGACAACAAAGGTAGCGAGCAGTACTTC. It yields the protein CATSKGDNKGSEQYF. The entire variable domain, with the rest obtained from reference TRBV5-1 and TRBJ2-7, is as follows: KAGVTQTPRYLIKTRGQQVTLSCSPISGHRSVSWYQQTPGQGLQFLFEYFSETQRNKGNFPGRFSGRQFSNSRSEMNVSTLELGDSALYLCATSKGDNKGSEQYFGPGTRLTVT.